This T cell receptor beta chain was obtained from a study of shared clonotypes between healthy human individuals. Findings of the study overall: Among donors, the sharing of clonotypes was expected to be influenced by sequencing depth. Richness estimates generally favored naive over memory subsets.

Data came from immunoSEQ multiplex PCR; TCRdb stores just in-frame clones and leaves some out. The table shows roughly 1.5 million clones, with about 98% occurring only once. V dropped 2 bases and J dropped 5 bases, with 10 bases sitting between them. The length of the CDR3 is 13 residues. Germline V gives CDR1 SGHRS, CDR2 YFSETQ. As to this clone: What it binds is not known. Other DNA sequences of this sample code for an identical CDR3.

The J gene is TRBJ2-5, the V gene TRBV5-1; D is possibly TRBD1 (6 bases). The specimen sequenced was naive CD4+ T cells sorted from blood. The subset: CD45RA+ positively selected. The receptor's source is a man in his thirties or forties in good health. In nucleotides, the CDR3 is TGCGCCAGCAGCTTACAGGGTAGGGAGACCCAGTACTTC. It codes for CASSLQGRETQYF.